Listed here are 6 T cell receptor beta chains from one sample, sequenced in a study of CD8+CD57+ T cells in acquired aplastic anemia. It was genomic DNA that served as the template for profiling TCR beta VDJ and CDR3. TCRdb itself ran the reads through MiXCR, one entry per CDR3 protein. The repertoire holds some 200,000 distinct CDR3 sequences, approximately 35% seen once, with more than 0.95% in the top ten. The sequencing input was sorted CD4+, CD8+, or CD8+CD57+ T cells (not recorded which) from PBMCs. These receptors all stem from a human donor in good health, serving as a control.

The V and J genes are TRBV15 and TRBJ2-7, with D maybe TRBD1 (6 bases). Germline V gene sequence: CDR1 LNHNV, CDR2 YYDKDF (reference sequence). V lost 1 base, J lost 12 bases, and 16 bases lay in between. CDR3 length: 13 residues. The CDR3 DNA reads TGTGCCACCAGCAGAGGGACAGTCTCCTTAGGGTACTTC. Translating it yields CATSRGTVSLGYF.

On this clonotype itself: Being one base from a much bigger clone, this may be a read error. The chain is built from TRBV20-1 and TRBJ1-1; 8 bases agree with TRBD1. V lost 5 bases, J lost 0 bases, and 5 bases stayed unmatched. Germline V CDR1 and CDR2: DFQATT, SNEGSKA (reference sequence). This CDR3 is 14 amino acids long. In DNA form, the CDR3 reads TGCAGTGCTCCCAGGACAGGGATGAACACTGAAGCTTTCTTT. Its protein product is CSAPRTGMNTEAFF.

The chain links TRBV5-4 to TRBJ2-3, with D unresolved. The CDR3 runs 17 residues. The germline gives CDR1 SGHNT, CDR2 YYREEE (reference sequence). The V and J ends lost 2 bases and 8 bases respectively, with 24 bases between them. The CDR3: CASSFLLHKEPPGTQYF. CDR3 nucleotide sequence: TGTGCCAGCAGCTTTCTTCTCCACAAGGAGCCCCCTGGTACGCAGTATTTT.

Comment on this clonotype: A much larger clone lies one base from this, so it may be a read error. V gene TRBV9 combines with J gene TRBJ2-1; TRBD2 matches at 7 bases. J lost 8 bases, V lost 1 base, and 9 bases had no gene match. Germline V lookup: CDR1 SGDLS, CDR2 YYNGEE. The CDR3 covers 15 residues. The CDR3 DNA reads TGTGCCAGCAGCGTAATTCCCGGGGGGACGGATGAGCAGTTCTTC. Protein sequence: CASSVIPGGTDEQFF.

As for this clonotype: This may be a read error: a much more frequent sequence differs by one nucleotide. The chain carries TRBV9 and TRBJ2-1; no clear D. This CDR3 has 16 residues. Trimming cost V 3 bases and J 8 bases, with 21 bases left between them. Germline V CDR1 and CDR2: SGDLS, YYNGEE. The DNA of the CDR3 is TGTGCCAGCAGCGAAATGACGGGTACCACTTACGATGAGCAGTTCTTC. Residues: CASSEMTGTTYDEQFF.

This clonotype was found many times. This chain links TRBV7-2 with TRBJ1-6; D is uncertain. This CDR3 is built from 14 residues. V lost 4 bases, J lost 9 bases, and 13 bases lay in between. Germline assignment: CDR1 SGHTA and CDR2 FQGNSA. Here the CDR3 DNA reads TGTGCCAGCAGCTGGTCAGTGGATGCTTCACCCCTCCACTTT. This encodes CASSWSVDASPLHF.